The 17 T cell receptor beta chains presented below share a single source sample, sequenced in a study of T cells in tuberculosis. Data came from immunoSEQ multiplex PCR; TCRdb stores just in-frame clones and leaves some out. The table has 45,000 or so clones, approximately 95% seen once. Sample: PBMCs. The receptors stem from a donor aged 10-29 years with latent tuberculosis or without tuberculosis infection.

The gene calls are TRBV29-1 and TRBJ2-1; 12 bases are shared with TRBD2. The CDR3 is 15 residues long. Per the germline V gene, CDR1 is SQVTM and CDR2 is ANQGSEA. Trimming at V came to 5 bases and at J to 0 bases, leaving 2 bases not matched to a gene. The CDR3 sequence is CSVLAGGASYNEQFF. The CDR3 DNA reads TGCAGCGTTCTAGCGGGGGGGGCCTCCTACAATGAGCAGTTCTTC.

The chain has TRBV5-8 and TRBJ1-1, with D possibly matching TRBD1 (6 bases). The CDR3 is 14 residues long. V lost 0 bases and J 3 bases, leaving 9 bases between the germline ends. Germline values: CDR1 SGHTS, CDR2 YDEGEE. CDR3 sequence reads: CASSLAGADTEAFF. The CDR3 region has the DNA TGTGCCAGCAGCTTGGCAGGGGCGGACACTGAAGCTTTCTTT.

This clone has a single count. The CDR3 DNA reads TGTGCCAGCATCGACGGACGGCGAGGGAATGGCTACACCTTC. The encoded protein is CASIDGRRGNGYTF. This chain connects TRBV6-6 to TRBJ1-2; D is unresolved. Trimming left V 7 bases short and J 6 bases short, with 18 bases between. There are 14 residues in the CDR3. Germline CDR1 MNHNY, CDR2 SVGAGI (reference sequence).

The chain joins TRBV28 to TRBJ2-5; D is perhaps TRBD1 (6 bases). The CDR3 has 15 amino acids. The germline gives CDR1 MDHEN, CDR2 SYDVKM. Trimming cost V 3 bases and J 0 bases, with 11 bases left between them. The CDR3 nucleotides are TGTGCCAGCAGTTTCTTGACAGGAAACCAAGAGACCCAGTACTTC. Its protein product is CASSFLTGNQETQYF. Looking up the rest from reference TRBV28 and TRBJ2-5 gives the full variable domain: DVKVTQSSRYLVKRTGEKVFLECVQDMDHENMFWYRQDPGLGLRLIYFSYDVKMKEKGDIPEGYSVSREKKERFSLILESASTNQTSMYLCASSFLTGNQETQYFGPGTRLLVL.

This clone was seen just once. This chain links TRBV6-6 with TRBJ1-5; 9 nucleotides match TRBD1. Germline V gene lookup returns CDR1 MNHNY and CDR2 SVGAGI (reference sequence). J lost 5 bases, V lost 2 bases, and 1 base had no gene match. This CDR3 region has 14 residues. The CDR3 here is CASSYGTGYQPQHF. In DNA, the CDR3 is TGTGCCAGCAGTTACGGGACAGGGTATCAGCCCCAGCATTTT.

The CDR3 nucleotides read TGCGCCAGCAGCCAAGCAGGCGGGGCGTCGAGCATATATTTT. Residues: CASSQAGGASSIYF. The gene calls are TRBV4-1 and TRBJ1-3; maybe TRBD1 (5 bases). Germline-derived CDR1 and CDR2 are MGHRA and YSYEKL. The CDR3 spans 14 residues. The V and J ends lost 1 base and 12 bases respectively, with 16 bases between them.

The genes are TRBV12-5 and TRBJ1-1; unclear D gene. Germline values: CDR1 LGHNT, CDR2 FRNRAP. The CDR3 has 15 amino acids. Trimming pared 2 bases from V and 1 base from J, leaving 11 bases between. CDR3 sequence reads: CASGLSAAANTEAFF. In DNA, the CDR3 is TGTGCTAGTGGTTTGAGCGCGGCAGCGAACACTGAAGCTTTCTTT.

The rearrangement uses TRBV7-8 and TRBJ2-2; D not certain. V lost 7 bases and J 6 bases, leaving 15 bases between the germline ends. The CDR3 has 14 residues. Germline-derived CDR1 and CDR2 are SGHVS and FQNEAQ. Here the CDR3 DNA reads TGTGCCAGCATCCTGAGGAGAGTGGCCGGGGAGCTGTTTTTT. It is translated as CASILRRVAGELFF.

The chain employs TRBV19 and TRBJ1-5; D possibly corresponds to TRBD1 (5 bases). The CDR3 length is 16 residues. V was shortened by 1 base and J by 1 base, with 11 bases between the two germline ends. The germline gives CDR1 LNHDA, CDR2 SQIVND (reference sequence). The CDR3 loop is CASSIGWGGSNQPQHF. The CDR3 region has the DNA TGTGCCAGTAGTATAGGGTGGGGGGGGAGCAATCAGCCCCAGCATTTT.

This chain connects TRBV30 to TRBJ1-5; tentative D call: TRBD1 (5 bases). CDR1 GTSNPN and CDR2 SVGIG come from the germline V gene (reference sequence). Trimming took 0 bases from V and 4 from J, leaving 7 bases between them. This CDR3 contains 13 residues. CDR3 in amino acids: CAWSVRANQPQHF. CDR3 DNA: TGTGCCTGGAGTGTCAGGGCAAATCAGCCCCAGCATTTT.

This chain uses TRBV20-1 with TRBJ2-7; no reliable D call. The CDR3 covers 11 residues. V was clipped by 6 bases and J by 0 bases, with 6 bases between them. The germline gives CDR1 DFQATT, CDR2 SNEGSKA (reference sequence). This CDR3 is CSARPSYEQYF. The CDR3 DNA follows: TGCAGTGCCCGTCCCTCCTACGAGCAGTACTTC.

The CDR3 sequence: CASSARAGLVNEQFF. CDR3 DNA sequence: TGTGCCAGCAGTGCACGGGCGGGGTTGGTCAATGAGCAGTTCTTC. This chain joins TRBV2 and TRBJ2-1; tentatively, D is TRBD2 (6 bases). Trimming took 4 bases from V and 6 from J, leaving 16 bases between them. Germline-derived CDR1 and CDR2 are SNHLY and FYNNEI. This CDR3 has 15 residues.

The chain joins TRBV29-1 to TRBJ1-1; D is undetermined. CDR3 length: 13 residues. CDR1 is SQVTM and CDR2 is ANQGSEA in the germline V gene. Trimming removed 7 bases from V and 1 base from J, with 13 bases in between. The CDR3 is CSARGGQNTEAFF. CDR3 nucleotide sequence: TGCAGCGCCCGGGGAGGGCAGAACACTGAAGCTTTCTTT.

The V call is TRBV7-9, the J call TRBJ1-4; 7 nucleotides align to TRBD1. The V segment lost 2 bases and the J segment 0 bases; nucleotides outside the gene matches: 12. The CDR3 has 19 amino acids. The germline gives CDR1 SEHNR, CDR2 FQNEAQ (reference sequence). As DNA, the CDR3 is TGTGCCAGCAGCTTAAGCTTGGGGACAGCCCTGACAACTAATGAAAAACTGTTTTTT. Translating gives CASSLSLGTALTTNEKLFF.

This chain connects TRBV19 to TRBJ1-5; 10 bases agree with TRBD1. Germline V lookup: CDR1 LNHDA, CDR2 SQIVND (reference sequence). This CDR3 has 17 residues. V trimming: 3 bases; J trimming: 2 bases; junction bases outside the gene matches: 7. CDR3 coding DNA: TGTGCCAGTAGTATGGACAGGGGGTTTTGGGGCAATCAGCCCCAGCATTTT. This encodes CASSMDRGFWGNQPQHF.

The chain couples TRBV2 to TRBJ2-1, with TRBD1 matching 9 bases. CDR1 and CDR2 from the germline V gene are SNHLY and FYNNEI. V lost 4 bases and J lost 6; bases outside the gene matches: 4. The CDR3 length is 14 residues. The CDR3 region has the DNA TGTGCCAGCAGTGCACAGGGGGCGCGCAATGAGCAGTTCTTC. Translated, it gives CASSAQGARNEQFF.

This chain links TRBV6-5 with TRBJ2-1; weak D call: TRBD1 (7 bases). The CDR3 spans 13 residues. The germline CDR1 and CDR2 sequences are MNHEY and SVGAGI. The V end lost 9 bases, the J end lost 8 bases, and 17 bases lay between the germline ends. The chain's CDR3 is CASQPQGRHEQFF. The CDR3 bases are TGTGCCAGTCAACCACAGGGGAGGCATGAGCAGTTCTTC.